This entry lists 15 T cell receptor beta chains sequenced from one sample in a study of vaccination effects on CD4 cells after COVID-19. Antigen-specific CD4+ T cell clonotypes were called by their expansion after viral peptide-pool culture in ViraFEST. Isolation of CD4+ T cells took place after about nine days of culture. Neither prior SARS-CoV-2 infection nor positive nucleocapsid antibodies were present in the vaccine recipients. Using immunoSEQ multiplex PCR, the repertoire was profiled, and TCRdb retains in-frame clones only, with some absent. The sample holds some 41,000 clones; around three quarters are singletons and the top ten take 10% to 11%. Their specific antigens are unknown. The sequencing used CD4+ T cells from PBMCs cultured with SARS-CoV-2 spike peptides, collected before COVID-19 vaccination. The source is a human donor who received a COVID-19 vaccine.

The rearrangement uses TRBV7-7 and TRBJ2-3; 9 bases map to TRBD2. Germline lookup yields CDR1 SSHAT and CDR2 FNYEAQ (reference sequence). Trimming took 5 bases from V and 6 from J; bases not matched to a gene: 3. The CDR3 loop spans 13 amino acids. CDR3 sequence reads: CASSPGLADTQYF. The CDR3 DNA is TGTGCCAGCAGCCCTGGACTAGCGGATACGCAGTATTTT.

The chain uses TRBV7-2 and TRBJ2-4; no clear D. Trimming cost V 1 base and J 7 bases, with 14 bases left between them. The CDR3 runs to 15 residues. The germline CDR1 and CDR2 sequences are SGHTA and FQGNSA. Here the CDR3 DNA reads TGTGCCAGCAGCTTAGAAGTCGGTCAGTCGAACATTCAGTACTTC. Its translation: CASSLEVGQSNIQYF.

The chain recombines TRBV28 with TRBJ2-2; tentatively, D is TRBD1 or TRBD2 (6 bases each). V was trimmed by 2 bases and J by 5 bases, leaving 12 bases between them. Germline assignment: CDR1 MDHEN and CDR2 SYDVKM. The CDR3 has 15 amino acids. CDR3 region: CASSLGGGRTGELFF. The CDR3 DNA reads TGTGCCAGCAGTTTAGGAGGGGGGAGGACCGGGGAGCTGTTTTTT.

The chain's CDR3 is CASIGQLDRELFF. CDR3 in DNA: TGCGCCAGCATCGGACAGCTGGACCGGGAGCTGTTTTTT. The rearrangement links TRBV5-1 to TRBJ2-2, with a weak D call TRBD1 (6 bases). V lost 6 bases to trimming and J lost 9 bases, with 15 bases between them. Germline CDR1 and CDR2: SGHRS and YFSETQ. The CDR3 spans 13 residues.

This clone was found a few times. V usage is TRBV24-1 and J usage is TRBJ1-1; D is possibly TRBD1 (5 bases). Trimming removed 7 bases from V and 8 bases from J, with 10 bases in between. The CDR3 is 11 amino acids. Looked up from germline, CDR1 is KGHDR and CDR2 is SFDVKD. The CDR3 bases are TGTGCCACCAGCACAGGTTTGGAAGCTTTCTTT. It specifies CATSTGLEAFF.

The chain couples TRBV10-3 to TRBJ2-3; D is unresolved. Trimming took 6 bases from V and 2 from J, leaving 15 bases between them. Germline CDR1 reads ENHRY; CDR2 reads SYGVKD. The CDR3 spans 15 residues. CDR3 in DNA: TGTGCCATCAGACCCCAGGAGAAAGCCACAGATACGCAGTATTTT. This gives the protein CAIRPQEKATDTQYF.

The chain has TRBV5-6 and TRBJ2-3, with 11 bases aligning to TRBD1. Trimming at V came to 4 bases and at J to 4 bases, leaving 2 bases not matched to a gene. The germline V gene encodes CDR1 SGHDT and CDR2 YYEEEE. The CDR3 extends over 14 amino acids. CDR3 protein: CASSKGQGADTQYF. The CDR3 DNA follows: TGTGCCAGCAGCAAGGGACAGGGGGCAGATACGCAGTATTTT.

Here the CDR3 reads CASSLQVNTEAFF. The CDR3 DNA is TGTGCCAGCAGTCTACAGGTGAACACTGAAGCTTTCTTT. This sequence joins TRBV7-3 and TRBJ1-1; D perhaps matches TRBD1 (5 bases). Trimming stripped 6 bases from V and 0 bases from J, with 8 bases between. Germline values: CDR1 SGHTA, CDR2 FQGTGA. The CDR3 spans 13 residues. Combining the CDR3 with reference TRBV7-3 and TRBJ1-1 gives the whole variable domain GAGVSQTPSNKVTEKGKYVELRCDPISGHTALYWYRQSLGQGPEFLIYFQGTGAADDSGLPNDRFFAVRPEGSVSTLKIQRTERGDSAVYLCASSLQVNTEAFFGQGTRLTVV.

V usage is TRBV5-1 and J usage is TRBJ2-5; D perhaps matches TRBD1 (6 bases). This CDR3 contains 15 residues. Trimming took 2 bases from V and 5 from J, leaving 16 bases between them. Germline V gene lookup returns CDR1 SGHRS and CDR2 YFSETQ. The CDR3 loop reads CASSLEKQGRETQYF. The CDR3 DNA follows: TGCGCCAGCAGCTTAGAAAAACAGGGACGGGAGACCCAGTACTTC.

The CDR3 here is CASKNRGGGETQYF. The CDR3 DNA sequence: TGTGCCAGCAAGAATAGGGGGGGCGGAGAGACCCAGTACTTC. This sequence joins TRBV28 and TRBJ2-5, with D maybe TRBD2 (7 bases). The V gene lost 7 bases and the J gene lost 4 bases, with 16 bases spanning the gap. The CDR3 loop spans 14 amino acids. Germline CDR1 is MDHEN and CDR2 is SYDVKM.

This clone was counted only a few times. Distinct nucleotide sequences in the sample also encode this CDR3. The chain combines TRBV5-1 with TRBJ2-3; 12 positions match TRBD2. V was clipped by 5 bases and J by 6 bases; unmatched bases: 7. The CDR3 covers 15 residues. Germline CDR1 reads SGHRS; CDR2 reads YFSETQ. CDR3 DNA sequence: TGCGCCAGCAGGCGGACTAGCGGGATCGGCGATACGCAGTATTTT. Translation gives CASRRTSGIGDTQYF.

This sequence joins TRBV5-8 and TRBJ2-7, with 9 bases aligning to TRBD1. After removal of 7 bases from V and 5 bases from J, the junction contained 7 bases not matched to a gene. Looked up from germline, CDR1 is SGHTS and CDR2 is YDEGEE. This CDR3 has 13 residues. The CDR3 coding sequence is TGTGCCAGCTGCAACAGGGGGCGAAACGAGCAGTACGTC. Translation: CASCNRGRNEQYV.

The V call is TRBV5-1, the J call TRBJ1-1, with D possibly TRBD1 on 6 matching bases. V lost 0 bases to trimming and J lost 4 bases, with 13 bases between them. The CDR3 loop spans 15 amino acids. Germline CDR1 is SGHRS and CDR2 is YFSETQ. The CDR3 DNA reads TGCGCCAGCAGCTTGGTGGGGGGGGCGAGCACTGAAGCTTTCTTT. Translation: CASSLVGGASTEAFF.

The rearrangement uses TRBV18 and TRBJ2-3; D remains ambiguous. Trimming stripped 6 bases from V and 4 bases from J, with 20 bases between. CDR1 and CDR2 (germline): KGHSH, LQKENI. The CDR3 has 16 residues. This CDR3 is CASSRSPLSVADTQYF. CDR3 coding DNA: TGTGCCAGCTCGAGGTCCCCCTTGTCTGTGGCAGATACGCAGTATTTT.

This clone was observed once. The genes are TRBV7-9 and TRBJ1-4; unclear D gene. Germline CDR1 is SEHNR and CDR2 is FQNEAQ (reference sequence). Deletions cut 5 bases from V and 2 bases from J, with 12 bases between. The CDR3 is 15 residues long. CDR3 DNA sequence: TGTGCCAGCAGCCTTCGGGTCTCCACTAATGAAAAACTGTTTTTT. Translation gives CASSLRVSTNEKLFF.